This T cell receptor (beta chain) originates from a study of CD8 T cells in Susac syndrome. Study outcomes and limitations: It was acknowledged in the study that its TCR sequencing and HLA analysis involved a relatively small number of individuals.

The RNA, about 0.45 to 1 ug, was put through reverse transcription using random hexamers. The CDR3 of TCR beta was amplified by immunoSEQ multiplex PCR across 54 Vbeta and 13 Jbeta. Via MiXCR, TCRdb re-called the immunoSEQ multiplex PCR reads, giving one row per CDR3 protein. The sample comprises over 95,000 distinct CDR3 sequences, over 90% of which are singletons, and 0.11% to 0.15% rests with the top ten. The individuals used as controls were healthy donors who had been matched for both age and sex. Negative isolation was used for CD8+ and CD4+ T cells, and FACS enrichment was applied to TEMRA cells. A remark on this clonotype: Its antigen is not identified.

The germline CDR1 and CDR2 sequences are MGHDK and SYGVNS. This CDR3 contains 12 residues. J was trimmed by 4 bases and V by 10 bases; bases with no gene match: 6. This TCR derives from a human donor in good health. The specimen was CD4+ T cells from PBMCs. The chain has TRBV25-1 and TRBJ1-1; 7 bases align to TRBD1. The CDR3 is CATRQGPTEAFF. The DNA for the CDR3 is TGTGCCACCCGACAGGGTCCCACTGAAGCTTTCTTT.